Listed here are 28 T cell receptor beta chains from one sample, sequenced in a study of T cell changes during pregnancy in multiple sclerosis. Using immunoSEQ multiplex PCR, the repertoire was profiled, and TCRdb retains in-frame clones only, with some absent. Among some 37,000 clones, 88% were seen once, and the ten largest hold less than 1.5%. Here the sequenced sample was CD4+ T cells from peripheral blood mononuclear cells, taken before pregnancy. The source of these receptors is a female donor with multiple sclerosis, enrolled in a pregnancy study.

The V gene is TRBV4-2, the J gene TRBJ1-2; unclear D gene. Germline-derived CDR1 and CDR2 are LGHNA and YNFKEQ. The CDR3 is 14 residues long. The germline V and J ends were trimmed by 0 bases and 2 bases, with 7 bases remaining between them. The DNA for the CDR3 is TGTGCCAGCAGCCAAGACGACACCAACTATGGCTACACCTTC. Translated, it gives CASSQDDTNYGYTF.

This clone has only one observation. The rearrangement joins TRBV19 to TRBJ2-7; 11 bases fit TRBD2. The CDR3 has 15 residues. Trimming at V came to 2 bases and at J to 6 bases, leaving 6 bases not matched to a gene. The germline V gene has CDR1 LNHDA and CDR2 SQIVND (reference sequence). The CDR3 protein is CASSIRSGRASEQYF. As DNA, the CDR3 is TGTGCCAGTAGTATACGTAGCGGGAGGGCCTCCGAGCAGTACTTC.

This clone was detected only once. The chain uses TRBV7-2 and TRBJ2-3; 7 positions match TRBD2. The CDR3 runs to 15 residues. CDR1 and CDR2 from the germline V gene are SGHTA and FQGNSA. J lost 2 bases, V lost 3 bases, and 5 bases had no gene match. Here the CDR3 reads CASSFSSGSTDTQYF. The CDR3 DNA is TGTGCCAGCAGCTTCTCTAGCGGATCCACAGATACGCAGTATTTT.

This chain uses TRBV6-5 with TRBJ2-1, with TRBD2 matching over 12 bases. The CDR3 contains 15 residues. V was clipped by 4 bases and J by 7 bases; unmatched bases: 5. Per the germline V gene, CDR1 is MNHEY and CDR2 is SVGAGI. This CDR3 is CASSWTSGIGNEQFF. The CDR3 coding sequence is TGTGCCAGCAGTTGGACTAGCGGGATCGGTAATGAGCAGTTCTTC.

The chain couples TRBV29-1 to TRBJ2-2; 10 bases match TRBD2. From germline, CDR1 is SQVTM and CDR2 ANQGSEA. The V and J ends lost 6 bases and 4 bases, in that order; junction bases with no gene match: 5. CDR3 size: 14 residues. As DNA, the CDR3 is TGCAGCGTGCTAGCGGGGGCGGGCACCGGGGAGCTGTTTTTT. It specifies CSVLAGAGTGELFF.

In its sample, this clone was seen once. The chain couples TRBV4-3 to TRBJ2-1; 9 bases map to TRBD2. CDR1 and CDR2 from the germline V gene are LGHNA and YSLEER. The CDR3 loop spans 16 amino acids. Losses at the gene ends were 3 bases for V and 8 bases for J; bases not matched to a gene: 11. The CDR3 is CASSQRIAGVGDEQFF. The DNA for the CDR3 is TGCGCCAGCAGCCAGCGTATAGCGGGAGTAGGAGATGAGCAGTTCTTC.

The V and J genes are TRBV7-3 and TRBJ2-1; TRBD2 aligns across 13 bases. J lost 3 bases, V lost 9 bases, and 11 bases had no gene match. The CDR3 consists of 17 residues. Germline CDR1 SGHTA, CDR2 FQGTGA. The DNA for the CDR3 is TGTGCCAGAAACTGGACTAGCGGGAGCAGGATCTACAATGAGCAGTTCTTC. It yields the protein CARNWTSGSRIYNEQFF.

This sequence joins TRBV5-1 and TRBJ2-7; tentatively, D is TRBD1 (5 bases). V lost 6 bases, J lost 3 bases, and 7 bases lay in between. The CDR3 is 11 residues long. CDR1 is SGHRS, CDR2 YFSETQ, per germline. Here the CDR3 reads CASKGNYEQYF. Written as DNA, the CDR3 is TGCGCCAGCAAGGGGAACTACGAGCAGTACTTC.

In nucleotides, the CDR3 is TGTGCCAGCAGCCCCCAAGGTGGCCTTGGCGGCTATGGCTACACCTTC. It yields the protein CASSPQGGLGGYGYTF. The chain carries TRBV9 and TRBJ1-2; D is undetermined. This CDR3 is built from 16 residues. Per germline, CDR1 SGDLS and CDR2 YYNGEE. V dropped 4 bases and J dropped 4 bases, with 20 bases sitting between them.

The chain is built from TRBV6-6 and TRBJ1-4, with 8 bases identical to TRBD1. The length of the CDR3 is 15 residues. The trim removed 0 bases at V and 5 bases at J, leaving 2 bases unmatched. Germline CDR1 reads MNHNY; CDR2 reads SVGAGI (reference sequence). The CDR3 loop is CASSYSRGLNEKLFF. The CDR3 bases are TGTGCCAGCAGTTACTCCAGGGGGCTGAATGAAAAACTGTTTTTT.

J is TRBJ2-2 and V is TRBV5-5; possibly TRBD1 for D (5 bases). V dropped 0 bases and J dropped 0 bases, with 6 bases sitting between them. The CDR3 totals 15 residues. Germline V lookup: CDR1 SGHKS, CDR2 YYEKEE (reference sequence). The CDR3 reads CASSLETANTGELFF. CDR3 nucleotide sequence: TGTGCCAGCAGCTTGGAGACAGCGAACACCGGGGAGCTGTTTTTT. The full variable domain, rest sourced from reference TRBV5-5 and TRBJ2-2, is DAGVTQSPTHLIKTRGQQVTLRCSPISGHKSVSWYQQVLGQGPQFIFQYYEKEERGRGNFPDRFSARQFPNYSSELNVNALLLGDSALYLCASSLETANTGELFFGEGSRLTVL.

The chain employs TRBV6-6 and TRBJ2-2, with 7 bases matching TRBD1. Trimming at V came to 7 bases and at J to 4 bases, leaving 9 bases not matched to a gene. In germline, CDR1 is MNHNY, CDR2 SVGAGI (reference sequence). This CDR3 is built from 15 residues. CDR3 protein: CASIMGQTFTGELFF. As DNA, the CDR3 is TGTGCCAGCATTATGGGACAGACCTTCACCGGGGAGCTGTTTTTT.

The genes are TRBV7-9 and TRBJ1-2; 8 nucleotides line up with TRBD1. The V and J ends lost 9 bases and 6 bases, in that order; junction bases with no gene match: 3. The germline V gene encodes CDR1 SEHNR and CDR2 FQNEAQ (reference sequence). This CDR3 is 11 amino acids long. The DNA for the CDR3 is TGTGCCAGTGGACAGGGCGATGGCTACACCTTC. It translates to CASGQGDGYTF.

The chain's CDR3 is CASSLMGWGEETQYF. As DNA, the CDR3 is TGTGCCAGCAGCTTAATGGGGTGGGGGGAAGAGACCCAGTACTTC. This chain links TRBV7-2 with TRBJ2-5; weak D call: TRBD2 (6 bases). Trimming shortened V by 2 bases and J by 3 bases, and 13 bases separated the two germline ends. Germline lookup yields CDR1 SGHTA and CDR2 FQGNSA. CDR3 length: 15 amino acids.

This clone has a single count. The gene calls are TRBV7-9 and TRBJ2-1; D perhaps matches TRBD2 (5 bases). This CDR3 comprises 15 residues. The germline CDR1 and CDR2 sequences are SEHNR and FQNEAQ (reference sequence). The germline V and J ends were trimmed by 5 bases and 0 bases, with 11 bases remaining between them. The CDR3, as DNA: TGTGCCAGCAGCGCACCGGGGAGCTCCTACAATGAGCAGTTCTTC. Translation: CASSAPGSSYNEQFF. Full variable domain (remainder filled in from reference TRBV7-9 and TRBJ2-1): DTGVSQNPRHKITKRGQNVTFRCDPISEHNRLYWYRQTLGQGPEFLTYFQNEAQLEKSRLLSDRFSAERPKGSFSTLEIQRTEQGDSAMYLCASSAPGSSYNEQFFGPGTRLTVL.

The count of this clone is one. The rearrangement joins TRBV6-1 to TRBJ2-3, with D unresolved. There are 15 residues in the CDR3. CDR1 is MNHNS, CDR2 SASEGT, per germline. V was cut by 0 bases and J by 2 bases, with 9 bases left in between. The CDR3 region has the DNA TGTGCCAGCAGTGAAGCTAGCCGGTCCACAGATACGCAGTATTTT. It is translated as CASSEASRSTDTQYF.

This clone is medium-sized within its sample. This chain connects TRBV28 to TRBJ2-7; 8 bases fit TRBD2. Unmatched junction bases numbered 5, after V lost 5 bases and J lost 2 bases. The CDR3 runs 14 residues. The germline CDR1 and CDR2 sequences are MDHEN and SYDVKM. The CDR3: CASSRRTSTYEQYF. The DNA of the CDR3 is TGTGCCAGCAGTCGAAGGACTAGCACCTACGAGCAGTACTTC.

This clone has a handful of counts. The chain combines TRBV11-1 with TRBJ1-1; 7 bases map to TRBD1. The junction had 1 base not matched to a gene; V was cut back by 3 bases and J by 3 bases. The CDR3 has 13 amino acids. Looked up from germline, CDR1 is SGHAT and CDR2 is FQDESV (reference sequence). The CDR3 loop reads CASSFDRDTEAFF. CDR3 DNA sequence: TGTGCCAGCAGCTTTGACAGGGACACTGAAGCTTTCTTT.

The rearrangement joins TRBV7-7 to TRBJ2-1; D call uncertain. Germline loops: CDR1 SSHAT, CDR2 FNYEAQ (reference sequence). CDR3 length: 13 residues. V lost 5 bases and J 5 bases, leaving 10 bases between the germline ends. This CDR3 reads CASSLDDNNEQFF. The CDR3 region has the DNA TGTGCCAGCAGCCTTGATGACAACAATGAGCAGTTCTTC.

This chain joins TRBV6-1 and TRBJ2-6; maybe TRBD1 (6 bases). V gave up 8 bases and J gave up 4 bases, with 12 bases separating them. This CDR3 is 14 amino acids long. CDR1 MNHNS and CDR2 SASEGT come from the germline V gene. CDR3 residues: CASLTGHGANVLTF. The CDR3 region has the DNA TGTGCCAGCCTTACAGGGCACGGGGCCAACGTCCTGACTTTC.

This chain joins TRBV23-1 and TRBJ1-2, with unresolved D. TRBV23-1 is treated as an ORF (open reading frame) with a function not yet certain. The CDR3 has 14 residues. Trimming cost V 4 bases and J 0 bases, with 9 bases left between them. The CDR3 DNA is TGCGCCAGCAGTCCCAGGAAAGCTAACTATGGCTACACCTTC. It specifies CASSPRKANYGYTF.

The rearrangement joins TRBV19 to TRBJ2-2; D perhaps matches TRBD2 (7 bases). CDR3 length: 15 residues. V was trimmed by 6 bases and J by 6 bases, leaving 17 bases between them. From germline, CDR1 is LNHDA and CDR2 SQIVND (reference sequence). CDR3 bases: TGTGCCAGTAGATTACAGGGAGGGTACGCCGGGGAGCTGTTTTTT. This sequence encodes CASRLQGGYAGELFF.

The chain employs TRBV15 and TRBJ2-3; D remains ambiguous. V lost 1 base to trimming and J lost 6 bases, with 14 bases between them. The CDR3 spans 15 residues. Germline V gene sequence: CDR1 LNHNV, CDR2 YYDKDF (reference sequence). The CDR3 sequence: CATSRVGGVKDTQYF. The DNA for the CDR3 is TGTGCCACCAGCAGAGTAGGCGGAGTAAAGGATACGCAGTATTTT.

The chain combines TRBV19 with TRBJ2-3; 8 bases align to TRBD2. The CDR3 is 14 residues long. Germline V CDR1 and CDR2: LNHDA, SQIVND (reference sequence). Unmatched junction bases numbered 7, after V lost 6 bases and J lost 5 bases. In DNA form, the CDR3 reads TGTGCCAGTAGAGCGGGGGAGTCGGGAGATACGCAGTATTTT. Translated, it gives CASRAGESGDTQYF.

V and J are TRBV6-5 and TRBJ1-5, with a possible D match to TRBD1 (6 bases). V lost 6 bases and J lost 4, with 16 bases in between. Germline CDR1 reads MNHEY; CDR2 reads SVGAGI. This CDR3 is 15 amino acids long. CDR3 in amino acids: CASRRTATGNQPQHF. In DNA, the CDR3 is TGTGCCAGCAGACGGACCGCTACAGGGAATCAGCCCCAGCATTTT.

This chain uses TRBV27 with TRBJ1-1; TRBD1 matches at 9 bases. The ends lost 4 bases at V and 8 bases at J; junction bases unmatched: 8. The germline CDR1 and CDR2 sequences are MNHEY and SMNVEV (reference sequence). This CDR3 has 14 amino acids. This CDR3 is CASSYKQGATEAFF. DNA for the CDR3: TGTGCCAGCAGTTACAAACAGGGGGCGACGGAAGCTTTCTTT.

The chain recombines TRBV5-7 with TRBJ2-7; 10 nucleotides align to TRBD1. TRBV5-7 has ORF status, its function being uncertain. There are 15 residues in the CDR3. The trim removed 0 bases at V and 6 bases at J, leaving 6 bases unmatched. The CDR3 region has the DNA TGTGCCAGCAGCTTGGGCCGGGACAGGGGCGTCGAGCAGTACTTC. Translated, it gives CASSLGRDRGVEQYF.

The CDR3 spells CASSLDQSGTIYF. The DNA of the CDR3 is TGTGCCAGCAGCTTGGACCAGAGCGGCACCATATATTTT. The chain combines TRBV5-6 with TRBJ1-3; D ambiguous. CDR1 and CDR2 (germline): SGHDT, YYEEEE. V was trimmed by 0 bases and J by 9 bases, leaving 10 bases between them. This CDR3 has 13 amino acids.